This T cell receptor (beta chain) was sequenced for a study of beta chain features in type 1 diabetes. Since all of the isolated RNA was reverse transcribed, expressed TCRB transcripts were what got sequenced. Produced via immunoSEQ multiplex PCR; TCRdb's table is partial and in-frame only. The data show 140,000 or so clones, around a tenth seen once. There are 14 residues in the CDR3. V was shortened by 4 bases and J by 1 base, with 11 bases between the two germline ends. Germline lookup yields CDR1 SGHRS and CDR2 YFSETQ. The origin of this receptor is a man aged 18 to 30 in good health. This chain connects TRBV5-1 to TRBJ2-5, with a weak D call TRBD1 (6 bases). Sequenced sample: central memory CD4+ T cells from blood. In nucleotides, the CDR3 is TGCGCCAGCAGCCCGGGACACCTCCAAGAGACCCAGTACTTC. Encoded protein: CASSPGHLQETQYF.